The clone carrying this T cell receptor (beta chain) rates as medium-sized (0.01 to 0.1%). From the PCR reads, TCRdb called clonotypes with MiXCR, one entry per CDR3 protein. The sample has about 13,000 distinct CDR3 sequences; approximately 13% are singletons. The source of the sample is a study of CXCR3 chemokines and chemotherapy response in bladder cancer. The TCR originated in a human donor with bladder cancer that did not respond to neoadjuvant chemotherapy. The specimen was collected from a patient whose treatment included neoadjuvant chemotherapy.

CDR3: CASSYSRYEQYF. The DNA for the CDR3 is TGTGCCAGCAGTTACTCACGGTACGAGCAGTACTTC. This chain links TRBV6-6 with TRBJ2-7; D gene unclear. CDR1 is MNHNY and CDR2 is SVGAGI in the germline V gene (reference sequence). The length of the CDR3 is 12 residues. V was shortened by 0 bases and J by 4 bases, with 4 bases between the two germline ends.